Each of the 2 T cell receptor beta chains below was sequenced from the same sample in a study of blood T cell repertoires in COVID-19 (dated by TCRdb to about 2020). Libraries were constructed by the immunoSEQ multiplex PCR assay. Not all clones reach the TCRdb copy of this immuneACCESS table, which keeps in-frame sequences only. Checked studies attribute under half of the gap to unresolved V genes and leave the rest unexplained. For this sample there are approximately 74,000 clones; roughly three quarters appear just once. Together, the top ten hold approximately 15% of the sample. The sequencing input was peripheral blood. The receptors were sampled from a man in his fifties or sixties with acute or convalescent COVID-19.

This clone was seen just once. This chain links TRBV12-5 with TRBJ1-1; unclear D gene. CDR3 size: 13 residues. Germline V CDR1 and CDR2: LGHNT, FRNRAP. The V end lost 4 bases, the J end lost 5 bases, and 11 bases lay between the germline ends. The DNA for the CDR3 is TGTGCTAGTGGTTCCTCAGTGAGGACTGAAGCTTTCTTT. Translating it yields CASGSSVRTEAFF.

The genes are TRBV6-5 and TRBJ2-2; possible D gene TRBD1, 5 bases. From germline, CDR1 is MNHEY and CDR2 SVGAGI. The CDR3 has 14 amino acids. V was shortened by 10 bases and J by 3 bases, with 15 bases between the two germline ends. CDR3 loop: CATSQGRDTGELFF. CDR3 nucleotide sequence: TGTGCCACCTCCCAGGGAAGGGACACCGGGGAGCTGTTTTTT.